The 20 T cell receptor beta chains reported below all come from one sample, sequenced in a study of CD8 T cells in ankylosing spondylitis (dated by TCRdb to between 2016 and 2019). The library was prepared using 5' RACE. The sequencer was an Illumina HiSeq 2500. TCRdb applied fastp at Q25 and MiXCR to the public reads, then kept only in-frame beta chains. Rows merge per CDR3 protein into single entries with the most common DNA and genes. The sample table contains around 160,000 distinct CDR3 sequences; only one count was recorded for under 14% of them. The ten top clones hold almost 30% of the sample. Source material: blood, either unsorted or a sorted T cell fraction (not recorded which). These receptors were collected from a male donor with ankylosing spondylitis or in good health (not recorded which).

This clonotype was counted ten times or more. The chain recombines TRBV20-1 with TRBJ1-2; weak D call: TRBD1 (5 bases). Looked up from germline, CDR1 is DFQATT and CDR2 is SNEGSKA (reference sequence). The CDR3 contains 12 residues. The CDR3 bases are TGCACCGGGGGGGAGGCTAACTATGGCTACACCTTC. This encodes CTGGEANYGYTF.

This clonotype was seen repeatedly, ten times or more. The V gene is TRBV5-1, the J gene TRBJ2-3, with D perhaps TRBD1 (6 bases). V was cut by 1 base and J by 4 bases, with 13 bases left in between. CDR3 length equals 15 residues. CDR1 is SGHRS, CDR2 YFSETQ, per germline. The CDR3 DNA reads TGCGCCAGCAGCTTGTCACAGGGTCTCGCAGATACGCAGTATTTT. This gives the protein CASSLSQGLADTQYF.

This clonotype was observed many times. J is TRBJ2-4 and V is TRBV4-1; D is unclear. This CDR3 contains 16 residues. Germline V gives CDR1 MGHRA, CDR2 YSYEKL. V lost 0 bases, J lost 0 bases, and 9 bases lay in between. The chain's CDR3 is CASSQEGPLAKNIQYF. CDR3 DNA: TGCGCCAGCAGCCAAGAAGGGCCCTTAGCCAAAAACATTCAGTACTTC.

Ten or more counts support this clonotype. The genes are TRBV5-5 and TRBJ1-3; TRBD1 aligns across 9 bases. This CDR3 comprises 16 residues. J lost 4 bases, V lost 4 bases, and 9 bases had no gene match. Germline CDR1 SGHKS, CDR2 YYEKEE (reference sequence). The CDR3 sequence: CASSASDRGLGNTIYF. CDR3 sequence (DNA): TGTGCCAGCAGCGCCTCGGACAGGGGCCTAGGAAACACCATATATTTT. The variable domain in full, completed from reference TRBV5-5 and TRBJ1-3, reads DAGVTQSPTHLIKTRGQQVTLRCSPISGHKSVSWYQQVLGQGPQFIFQYYEKEERGRGNFPDRFSARQFPNYSSELNVNALLLGDSALYLCASSASDRGLGNTIYFGEGSWLTVV.

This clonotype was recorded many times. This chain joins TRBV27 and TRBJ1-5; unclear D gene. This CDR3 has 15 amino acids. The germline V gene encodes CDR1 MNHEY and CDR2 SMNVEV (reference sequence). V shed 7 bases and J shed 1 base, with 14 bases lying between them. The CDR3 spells CASNRGNPSNQPQHF. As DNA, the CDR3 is TGTGCCAGCAATCGGGGTAACCCGAGCAATCAGCCCCAGCATTTT.

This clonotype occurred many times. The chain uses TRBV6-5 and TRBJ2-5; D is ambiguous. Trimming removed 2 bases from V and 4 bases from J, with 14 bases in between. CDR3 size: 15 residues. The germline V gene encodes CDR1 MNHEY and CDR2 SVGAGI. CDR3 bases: TGTGCCAGCAGTTACGGGGTCCAGCGTTCAGAGACCCAGTACTTC. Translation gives CASSYGVQRSETQYF.

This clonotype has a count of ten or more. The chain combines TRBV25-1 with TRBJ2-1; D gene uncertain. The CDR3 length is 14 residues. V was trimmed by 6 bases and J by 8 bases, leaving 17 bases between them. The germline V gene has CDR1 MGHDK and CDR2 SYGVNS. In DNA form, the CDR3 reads TGTGCCAGCAGCTCTGATGGCCCAAGGGATGAGCAGTTCTTC. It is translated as CASSSDGPRDEQFF.

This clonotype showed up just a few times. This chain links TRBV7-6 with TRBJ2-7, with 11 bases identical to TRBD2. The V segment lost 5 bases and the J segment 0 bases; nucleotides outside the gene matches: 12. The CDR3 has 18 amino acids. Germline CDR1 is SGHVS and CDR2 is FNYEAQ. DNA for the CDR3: TGTGCCAGCAGCCAGGGTAGCGGGAGGGGGATCTTCTCCTACGAGCAGTACTTC. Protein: CASSQGSGRGIFSYEQYF.

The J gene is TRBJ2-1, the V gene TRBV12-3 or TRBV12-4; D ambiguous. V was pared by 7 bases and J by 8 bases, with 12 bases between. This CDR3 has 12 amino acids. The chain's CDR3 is CASTRDGHEQFF. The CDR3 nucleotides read TGTGCCAGCACTCGCGATGGGCATGAGCAGTTCTTC.

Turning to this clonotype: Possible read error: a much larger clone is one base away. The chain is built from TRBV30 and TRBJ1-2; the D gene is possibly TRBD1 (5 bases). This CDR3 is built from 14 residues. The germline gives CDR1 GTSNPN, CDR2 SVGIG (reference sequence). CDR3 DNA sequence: TGTGCCTGGAGTAACCAGGGCAGGCACTATGGCCACACCTTC. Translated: CAWSNQGRHYGHTF.

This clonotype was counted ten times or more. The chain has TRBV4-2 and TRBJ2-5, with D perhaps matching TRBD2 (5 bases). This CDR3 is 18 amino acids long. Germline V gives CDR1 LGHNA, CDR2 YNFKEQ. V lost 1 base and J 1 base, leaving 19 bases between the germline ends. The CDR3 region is CASSQVDFRDSLQETQYF. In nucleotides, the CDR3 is TGTGCCAGCAGCCAAGTGGACTTCCGAGATAGCCTCCAAGAGACCCAGTACTTC.

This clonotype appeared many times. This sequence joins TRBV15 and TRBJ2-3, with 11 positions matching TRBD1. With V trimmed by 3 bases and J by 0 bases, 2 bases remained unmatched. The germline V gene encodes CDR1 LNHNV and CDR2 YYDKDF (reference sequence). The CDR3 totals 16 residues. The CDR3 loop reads CATSSGQGASTDTQYF. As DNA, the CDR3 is TGTGCCACCAGCAGTGGACAGGGGGCTAGCACAGATACGCAGTATTTT.

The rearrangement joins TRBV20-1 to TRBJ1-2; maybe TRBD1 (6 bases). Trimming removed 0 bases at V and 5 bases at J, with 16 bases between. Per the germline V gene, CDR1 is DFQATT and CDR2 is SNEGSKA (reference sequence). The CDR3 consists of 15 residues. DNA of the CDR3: TGCAGTGCTAGAGATCAGGGCAGGGGTCTGTATGGCTACACCTTC. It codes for CSARDQGRGLYGYTF.

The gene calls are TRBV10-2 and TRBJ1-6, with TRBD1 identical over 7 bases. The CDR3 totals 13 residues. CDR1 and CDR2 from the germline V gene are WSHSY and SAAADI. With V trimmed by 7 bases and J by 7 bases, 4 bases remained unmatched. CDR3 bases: TGCGCCAGCAAGAGGGGGCTGAATTCACCCCTCCACTTT. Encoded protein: CASKRGLNSPLHF.

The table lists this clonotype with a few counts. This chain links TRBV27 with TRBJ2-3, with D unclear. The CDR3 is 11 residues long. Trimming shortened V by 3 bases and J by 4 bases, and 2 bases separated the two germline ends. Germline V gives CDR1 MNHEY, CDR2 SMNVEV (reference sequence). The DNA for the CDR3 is TGTGCCAGCAGTTTTCCAGATACGCAGTATTTT. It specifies CASSFPDTQYF.

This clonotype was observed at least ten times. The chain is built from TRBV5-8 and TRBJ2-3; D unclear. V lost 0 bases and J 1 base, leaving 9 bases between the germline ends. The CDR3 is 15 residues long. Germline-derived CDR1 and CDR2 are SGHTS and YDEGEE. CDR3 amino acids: CASSLDRSRTDTQYF. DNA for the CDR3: TGTGCCAGCAGCTTGGACAGAAGCCGCACAGATACGCAGTATTTT.

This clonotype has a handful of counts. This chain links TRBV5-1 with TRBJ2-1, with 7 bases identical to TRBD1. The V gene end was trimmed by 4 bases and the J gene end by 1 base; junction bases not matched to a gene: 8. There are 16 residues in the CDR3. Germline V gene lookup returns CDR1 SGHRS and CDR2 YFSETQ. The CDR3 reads CASSTLQGPSYNEQFF. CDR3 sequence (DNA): TGCGCCAGCAGCACCTTACAGGGGCCATCCTACAATGAGCAGTTCTTC.

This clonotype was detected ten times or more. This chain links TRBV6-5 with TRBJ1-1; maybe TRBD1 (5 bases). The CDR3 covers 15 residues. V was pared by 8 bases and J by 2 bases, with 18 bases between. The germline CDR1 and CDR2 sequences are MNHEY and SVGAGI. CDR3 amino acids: CASPPVGTFNTEAFF. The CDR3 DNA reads TGTGCCAGCCCCCCGGTGGGGACCTTCAACACTGAAGCTTTCTTT.

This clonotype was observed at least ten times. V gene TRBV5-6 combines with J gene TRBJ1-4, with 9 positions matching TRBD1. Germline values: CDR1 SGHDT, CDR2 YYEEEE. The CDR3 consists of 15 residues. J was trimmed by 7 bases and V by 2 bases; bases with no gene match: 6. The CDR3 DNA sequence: TGTGCCAGCAGCTTACCGGGACAGGGAGCTGAAAAACTGTTTTTT. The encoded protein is CASSLPGQGAEKLFF.

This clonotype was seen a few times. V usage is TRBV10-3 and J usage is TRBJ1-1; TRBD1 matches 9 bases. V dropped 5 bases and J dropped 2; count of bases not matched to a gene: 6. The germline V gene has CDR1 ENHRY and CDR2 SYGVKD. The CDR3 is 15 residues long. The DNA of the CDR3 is TGTGCCATCAGTATCTCGGACAGGGGAAACACTGAAGCTTTCTTT. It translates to CAISISDRGNTEAFF.